Included here is one T cell receptor beta chain sequence, with context. This CDR3 spans 20 amino acids. The method was immunoSEQ multiplex PCR; TCRdb's version includes in-frame clones alone and lacks a portion of them. The sample consists of some 110,000 clones, approximately 83% of them appearing once. This sample stems from a study of blood T cell repertoires in COVID-19. V gene TRBV21-1 combines with J gene TRBJ2-7; the D call in the table, TRBD2, was not verified against the DNA. TRBV21-1 is tagged as a pseudogene. The specimen was peripheral blood. The sequence was obtained from a man aged 45-60 years with acute or convalescent COVID-19. The CDR3 DNA is TGTGCCAGCAGCAAAGCTCAAAAAGTTAGCGTCGGGGAAAGTGTGTACGAGCAGTACTTC. The encoded protein is CASSKAQKVSVGESVYEQYF.